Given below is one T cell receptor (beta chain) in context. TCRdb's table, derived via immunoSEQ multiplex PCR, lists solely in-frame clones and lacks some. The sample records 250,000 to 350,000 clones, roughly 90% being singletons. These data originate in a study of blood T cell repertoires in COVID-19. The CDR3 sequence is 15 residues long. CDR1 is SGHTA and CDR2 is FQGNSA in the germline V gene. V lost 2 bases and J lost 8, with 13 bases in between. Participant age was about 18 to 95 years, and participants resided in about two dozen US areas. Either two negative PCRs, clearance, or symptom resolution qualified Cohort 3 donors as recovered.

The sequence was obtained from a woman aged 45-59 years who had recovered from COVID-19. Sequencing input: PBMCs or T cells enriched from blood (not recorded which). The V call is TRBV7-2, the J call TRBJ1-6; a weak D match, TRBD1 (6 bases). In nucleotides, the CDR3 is TGTGCCAGCAGCTTAAACGGCCAGGGGTATTCACCCCTCCACTTT. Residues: CASSLNGQGYSPLHF. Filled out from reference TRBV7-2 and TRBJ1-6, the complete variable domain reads GAGVSQSPSNKVTEKGKDVELRCDPISGHTALYWYRQSLGQGLEFLIYFQGNSAPDKSGLPSDRFSAERTGGSVSTLTIQRTQQEDSAVYLCASSLNGQGYSPLHFGNGTRLTVT.